The present T cell receptor beta chain was sequenced within a study of graft-versus-host responses after intestinal transplantation. The length of the CDR3 is 19 residues. CDR1 and CDR2 from the germline V gene are KGHSH and LQKENI. The V gene end was trimmed by 4 bases and the J gene end by 5 bases; junction bases not matched to a gene: 16. TCRdb's copy holds only in-frame clones and misses some; the assay was immunoSEQ multiplex PCR. The sample lists 95,000 or so clones, around 90% seen once, with about 15% in the top ten. Study-wide results and caveats: Maximum circulating GvH clone levels tracked with early post-transplant HvG decreases. GvH clones appeared in recipient marrow, some first in ileum or blood.

Only a few counts were recorded for this clone. Its cognate antigen is unknown. The rearrangement uses TRBV18 and TRBJ2-5, with 13 bases that match TRBD2. The specimen was PBMCs, collected about 450 days after intestinal transplant. The sequence came from a human patient who received an intestinal transplant, so some T cells may come from the graft donor. CDR3 DNA sequence: TGTGCCAGCTCACGGACTAGCGGGGGCTTCTCCCTTTCTTGGGAGACCCAGTACTTC. This encodes CASSRTSGGFSLSWETQYF.